The T cell receptor beta chain described here comes from a study of shared clonotypes between healthy human individuals. Overall study: Three plates were used per donor for CD4 naive, three for CD4 memory, two for CD8 naive and one for CD8 memory.

The germline V gene has CDR1 PRHDT and CDR2 FYEKMQ (reference sequence). The CDR3 loop spans 18 amino acids. Trimming cost V 5 bases and J 6 bases; bases outside gene matches: 16. Sequencing used immunoSEQ multiplex PCR; TCRdb keeps in-frame clones, though not all of them. Of about 2.3 million clones listed, just under 95% were seen once; the top ten hold 0.37%. This rearrangement joins TRBV13 to TRBJ2-7; 13 positions match TRBD2. The TCR sequence derives from a man aged 18 to 29 in good health. Some clones in this sample may be carry-over from other donors' samples. Sequencing used naive CD4+ T cells from PBMCs. Described subset: CD45RA+ positively selected. DNA for the CDR3: TGTGCCAGCAGCGCCGGGACTAGCGGGGACGGGAGGATATCCGAGCAGTACTTC. Translated, it gives CASSAGTSGDGRISEQYF.